These 29 T cell receptor beta chains share one sample of origin, sequenced in a study of blood T cell repertoires in COVID-19. Assay used: immunoSEQ multiplex PCR; TCRdb lists only in-frame clones, some missing. The data contain 49,000 or so clones, over 80% of them singletons. The source material was peripheral blood. The receptors derive from a man aged 45 to 65 with acute or convalescent COVID-19.

The V gene is TRBV6-5, the J gene TRBJ2-4, with D hard to call. The CDR3 extends over 11 amino acids. Trimming cost V 8 bases and J 8 bases, with 10 bases left between them. From germline, CDR1 is MNHEY and CDR2 SVGAGI. The CDR3 nucleotides are TGTGCCAGCTTATTGGCTGACATTCAGTACTTC. It translates to CASLLADIQYF.

V and J are TRBV7-9 and TRBJ2-3; D possibly corresponds to TRBD1 (5 bases). V was trimmed by 10 bases and J by 2 bases, leaving 10 bases between them. The CDR3 is 12 amino acids. The germline CDR1 and CDR2 sequences are SEHNR and FQNEAQ (reference sequence). The DNA for the CDR3 is TGTGCCACTAACAGGTTCACAGATACGCAGTATTTT. Translating gives CATNRFTDTQYF.

By sample share, this clone is medium-sized. CDR3 coding DNA: TGTGCCAGCAGCGTAGCAGGGGTTCAGGCGAATGAGCAGTTCTTC. This gives the protein CASSVAGVQANEQFF. This chain joins TRBV9 and TRBJ2-1; TRBD1 is a possible D gene (6 bases). Trimming pared 0 bases from V and 7 bases from J, leaving 14 bases between. This CDR3 contains 15 residues. Germline CDR1 reads SGDLS; CDR2 reads YYNGEE.

The V and J genes are TRBV5-1 and TRBJ1-4, with D uncertain. The V gene's germline CDR1 is SGHRS and CDR2 YFSETQ. V dropped 5 bases and J dropped 5 bases, with 7 bases sitting between them. This CDR3 region has 12 residues. The CDR3 nucleotides are TGCGCCAGCAGTCCCCCGAATGAAAAACTGTTTTTT. Translation: CASSPPNEKLFF.

The chain couples TRBV10-2 to TRBJ2-1; 11 bases line up with TRBD2. The CDR3 covers 20 residues. After removal of 0 bases from V and 2 bases from J, the junction contained 12 bases not matched to a gene. Looked up from germline, CDR1 is WSHSY and CDR2 is SAAADI. The CDR3 nucleotides are TGCGCCAGCAGTGAGTCCGGGACTAGCGGACCTACCGGGGCCTACAATGAGCAGTTCTTC. Amino acids: CASSESGTSGPTGAYNEQFF.

The chain is built from TRBV6-5 and TRBJ2-5, with 13 bases fitting TRBD2. CDR1 MNHEY and CDR2 SVGAGI come from the germline V gene. The ends lost 6 bases at V and 1 base at J; junction bases unmatched: 2. The CDR3 is 15 amino acids. CDR3 nucleotide sequence: TGTGCCAGCAGGGGGACTAGCGGGACCCAAGAGACCCAGTACTTC. Protein product: CASRGTSGTQETQYF.

The chain carries TRBV13 and TRBJ2-5; TRBD1 matches at 10 bases. Germline CDR1 PRHDT, CDR2 FYEKMQ (reference sequence). The junction had 0 bases not matched to a gene; V was cut back by 6 bases and J by 2 bases. The CDR3 has 13 amino acids. The CDR3 region is CASRDRGQETQYF. In DNA form, the CDR3 reads TGTGCCAGCAGGGACAGGGGGCAAGAGACCCAGTACTTC.

This clone has just one count. This sequence joins TRBV28 and TRBJ1-4; D call uncertain. The CDR3 contains 14 residues. The germline V and J ends were trimmed by 2 bases and 7 bases, with 11 bases remaining between them. Germline V gene lookup returns CDR1 MDHEN and CDR2 SYDVKM. This chain's CDR3 is CASSLPGSGEKLFF. In DNA form, the CDR3 reads TGTGCCAGCAGTTTACCGGGGTCTGGTGAAAAACTGTTTTTT.

The gene calls are TRBV4-2 and TRBJ2-5, with 14 nucleotides matching TRBD2. The CDR3 is made up of 18 amino acids. With 3 bases clipped from V and 3 bases from J, the junction kept 9 bases outside the gene matches. The germline gives CDR1 LGHNA, CDR2 YNFKEQ. CDR3 nucleotides: TGTGCCAGCAGCCAGGCTTTGACTAGCGGGGGGGGTAAAGAGACCCAGTACTTC. Residues: CASSQALTSGGGKETQYF.

This chain links TRBV6-5 with TRBJ1-5; no firm D call. Between the trimmed V and J ends, which lost 7 bases and 7 bases, there was a span of 17 bases. CDR3 length: 14 amino acids. Germline CDR1 reads MNHEY; CDR2 reads SVGAGI. Written as DNA, the CDR3 is TGTGCCAGCACCCAAGAGATGGGAGGACAGCCCCAGCATTTT. Translated: CASTQEMGGQPQHF.

The V gene is TRBV6-4, the J gene TRBJ2-3; D is perhaps TRBD2 (6 bases). CDR1 is MRHNA and CDR2 is SNTAGT in the germline V gene. V gave up 4 bases and J gave up 0 bases, with 11 bases separating them. This CDR3 has 15 amino acids. As DNA, the CDR3 is TGTGCCAGCAGTGTCGGCGGGGCAAGCACAGATACGCAGTATTTT. As protein: CASSVGGASTDTQYF.

This clone has a handful of counts. This sequence joins TRBV10-3 and TRBJ2-7, with D perhaps matching TRBD1 (6 bases). Germline assignment: CDR1 ENHRY and CDR2 SYGVKD. This CDR3 is 14 amino acids long. Trimming cost V 6 bases and J 3 bases, with 15 bases left between them. The CDR3 DNA reads as TGTGCCATCAGAGGAACAGGGCAAAGCTACGAGCAGTACTTC. Its translation: CAIRGTGQSYEQYF.

The chain has TRBV2 and TRBJ1-4, with 8 bases fitting TRBD1. The CDR3 sequence is 15 residues long. Per the germline V gene, CDR1 is SNHLY and CDR2 is FYNNEI. V was clipped by 8 bases and J by 3 bases; unmatched bases: 8. The CDR3: CASDRGRVANEKLFF. In nucleotides, the CDR3 is TGTGCCAGCGACAGGGGAAGGGTTGCTAATGAAAAACTGTTTTTT. The whole variable domain, remainder taken from reference TRBV2 and TRBJ1-4, is EPEVTQTPSHQVTQMGQEVILRCVPISNHLYFYWYRQILGQKVEFLVSFYNNEISEKSEIFDDQFSVERPDGSNFTLKIRSTKLEDSAMYFCASDRGRVANEKLFFGSGTQLSVL.

The chain is built from TRBV11-2 and TRBJ2-7; 7 nucleotides line up with TRBD2. This CDR3 is built from 13 residues. V shed 3 bases, J shed 4 bases, and the junction held 3 bases outside the gene matches. Germline values: CDR1 SGHAT, CDR2 FQNNGV. The chain's CDR3 is CASSFLGGYEQYF. CDR3 sequence (DNA): TGTGCCAGCAGCTTCCTGGGAGGGTACGAGCAGTACTTC.

The chain uses TRBV7-9 and TRBJ2-7; the D gene is possibly TRBD1 (5 bases). V was trimmed by 5 bases and J by 5 bases, leaving 7 bases between them. Germline assignment: CDR1 SEHNR and CDR2 FQNEAQ (reference sequence). The CDR3 extends over 11 amino acids. As DNA, the CDR3 is TGTGCCAGCAGCGGGGCGGACGAGCAGTACTTC. It encodes CASSGADEQYF.

J is TRBJ2-7 and V is TRBV11-1; D unresolved. Per germline, CDR1 SGHAT and CDR2 FQDESV (reference sequence). V lost 5 bases, J lost 8 bases, and 19 bases lay in between. The CDR3 contains 14 residues. The CDR3 spells CASSARVSLAQQYF. CDR3 coding DNA: TGTGCCAGCAGCGCCCGGGTCTCCCTCGCTCAGCAGTACTTC.

V and J are TRBV2 and TRBJ2-3; TRBD2 agrees at 15 bases. The CDR3 totals 15 residues. Trimming took 5 bases from V and 10 from J; bases not matched to a gene: 7. The germline V gene encodes CDR1 SNHLY and CDR2 FYNNEI. The CDR3 DNA follows: TGTGCCAGCAGTATCGGGACTAGCGGGGGGATTGCGCAGTATTTT. Its translation is CASSIGTSGGIAQYF.

The rearrangement joins TRBV7-9 to TRBJ2-1; TRBD2 aligns across 7 bases. The trim removed 0 bases at V and 6 bases at J, leaving 2 bases unmatched. Germline V gene lookup returns CDR1 SEHNR and CDR2 FQNEAQ (reference sequence). The CDR3 has 14 residues. The CDR3 DNA sequence: TGTGCCAGCAGCTTAGCGGGAGGGTTCAATGAGCAGTTCTTC. It translates to CASSLAGGFNEQFF.

This clone was seen only once. The chain recombines TRBV7-9 with TRBJ1-1; a weak D match, TRBD1 (6 bases). The V and J ends lost 3 bases and 4 bases respectively, with 9 bases between them. This CDR3 has 13 amino acids. The germline CDR1 and CDR2 sequences are SEHNR and FQNEAQ (reference sequence). The chain's CDR3 is CASSFPRGTEAFF. The CDR3 DNA reads as TGTGCCAGCAGCTTTCCCAGGGGCACTGAAGCTTTCTTT.

V gene TRBV7-9 combines with J gene TRBJ1-3, with D possibly being TRBD1 (5 bases). The CDR3 loop spans 14 amino acids. Germline values: CDR1 SEHNR, CDR2 FQNEAQ (reference sequence). V was shortened by 7 bases and J by 4 bases, with 14 bases between the two germline ends. CDR3 sequence: CASTVGGSGNTIYF. For the CDR3, the DNA is TGTGCCAGCACCGTGGGGGGGTCCGGAAACACCATATATTTT.

The gene calls are TRBV2 and TRBJ2-7; TRBD2 matches at 13 bases. CDR3 size: 15 residues. The trim removed 6 bases at V and 2 bases at J, leaving 4 bases unmatched. Germline V lookup: CDR1 SNHLY, CDR2 FYNNEI. The CDR3 protein is CASSAGTSGAYEQYF. As DNA, the CDR3 is TGTGCCAGCAGCGCCGGGACTAGCGGGGCCTACGAGCAGTACTTC.

V is TRBV3-1 (or the pseudogene TRBV3-2) and J is TRBJ2-2; D not certain. The germline V gene has CDR1 LGHDT and CDR2 YNNKEL (reference sequence). Trimming stripped 1 base from V and 6 bases from J, with 6 bases between. This CDR3 is built from 13 residues. The DNA of the CDR3 is TGTGCCAGCAGCCAAGTAACAGCCGGGGAGCTGTTTTTT. The encoded protein is CASSQVTAGELFF.

The chain uses TRBV7-8 and TRBJ2-5; 9 nucleotides agree with TRBD2. The CDR3 loop spans 15 amino acids. V shed 10 bases and J 1 base; nucleotides not matched to a gene: 10. In germline, CDR1 is SGHVS, CDR2 FQNEAQ. The chain's CDR3 is CAIALAGHFQETQYF. The CDR3 DNA sequence: TGTGCCATCGCCCTAGCGGGGCACTTCCAAGAGACCCAGTACTTC.

The chain links TRBV12-2 to TRBJ2-6; TRBD2 is the table's D call and was not checked against the DNA. TRBV12-2 is annotated as a pseudogene. This CDR3 has 16 residues. This chain's CDR3 is CASRLAGYSGANVLTF. The CDR3, as DNA: TGTGCAAGTCGCCTGGCGGGATACTCTGGGGCCAACGTCCTGACTTTC.

The chain links TRBV10-1 to TRBJ1-6; 9 bases fit TRBD1. This CDR3 contains 14 residues. Trimming cost V 8 bases and J 12 bases; bases outside gene matches: 11. Germline loops: CDR1 WNHNN, CDR2 SYGVQD (reference sequence). CDR3 DNA: TGCGCCAGCTCTTGGACAGGGGAATATGGACCCCTCCACTTT. Amino acids: CASSWTGEYGPLHF.

The chain combines TRBV2 with TRBJ1-1, with D maybe TRBD1 (6 bases). Germline V CDR1 and CDR2: SNHLY, FYNNEI. Trimming pared 4 bases from V and 10 bases from J, leaving 13 bases between. The CDR3 is 12 residues long. The CDR3 sequence: CASSVNREGAFF. Written as DNA, the CDR3 is TGTGCCAGCAGTGTGAACAGGGAAGGAGCTTTCTTT.

This clone was detected only once. The chain carries TRBV3-1 (or the pseudogene TRBV3-2) and TRBJ2-2; D gene ambiguous. V dropped 3 bases and J dropped 1 base, with 6 bases sitting between them. CDR1 and CDR2 (germline): LGHDT, YNNKEL (reference sequence). This CDR3 has 14 residues. In DNA form, the CDR3 reads TGTGCCAGCAGCCAGCTAGGGAACACCGGGGAGCTGTTTTTT. This encodes CASSQLGNTGELFF.

The rearrangement links TRBV19 to TRBJ1-5, with TRBD1 as a possible D gene (5 bases). Trimming took off 5 bases at V and 6 bases at J, with 17 bases between the two ends. CDR3 length equals 15 residues. CDR1 is LNHDA and CDR2 is SQIVND in the germline V gene (reference sequence). CDR3 coding DNA: TGTGCCAGTAGTTCGCAGGGAGGGCTGGGTCAGCCCCAGCATTTT. The encoded protein is CASSSQGGLGQPQHF.

V gene TRBV30 combines with J gene TRBJ1-2; 8 bases align to TRBD1. The V and J ends lost 1 base and 3 bases, in that order; junction bases with no gene match: 1. The CDR3 has 13 amino acids. Germline V lookup: CDR1 GTSNPN, CDR2 SVGIG (reference sequence). The CDR3 is CAWSAGQDYGYTF. CDR3 nucleotide sequence: TGTGCCTGGAGTGCGGGACAGGACTATGGCTACACCTTC. The entire variable domain, with the rest obtained from reference TRBV30 and TRBJ1-2, is as follows: SQTIHQWPATLVQPVGSPLSLECTVEGTSNPNLYWYRQAAGRGLQLLFYSVGIGQISSEVPQNLSASRPQDRQFILSSKKLLLSDSGFYLCAWSAGQDYGYTFGSGTRLTVV.